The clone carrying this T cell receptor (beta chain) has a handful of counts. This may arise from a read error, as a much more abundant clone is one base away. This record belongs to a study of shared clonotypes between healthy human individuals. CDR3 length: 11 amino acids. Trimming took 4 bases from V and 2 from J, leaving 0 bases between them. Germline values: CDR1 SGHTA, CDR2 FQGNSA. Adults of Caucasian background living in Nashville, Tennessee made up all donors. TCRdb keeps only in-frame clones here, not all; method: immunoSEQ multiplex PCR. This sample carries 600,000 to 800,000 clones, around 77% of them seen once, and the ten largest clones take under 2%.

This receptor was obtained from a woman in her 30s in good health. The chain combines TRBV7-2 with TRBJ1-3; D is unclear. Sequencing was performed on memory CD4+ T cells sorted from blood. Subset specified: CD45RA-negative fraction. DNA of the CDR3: TGTGCCAGCAGCTCTGGAAACACCATATATTTT. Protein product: CASSSGNTIYF. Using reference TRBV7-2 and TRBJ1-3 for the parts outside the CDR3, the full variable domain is GAGVSQSPSNKVTEKGKDVELRCDPISGHTALYWYRQSLGQGLEFLIYFQGNSAPDKSGLPSDRFSAERTGGSVSTLTIQRTQQEDSAVYLCASSSGNTIYFGEGSWLTVV.